The T cell receptor (beta chain) under discussion was sequenced for a study of blood T cell repertoires in COVID-19. In the study overall: Sites across the United States, Italy and Spain contributed samples from acute and convalescent COVID-19. Sample material is recorded as cDNA or gDNA derived from T cells, B-cell-depleted T cells, or PBMCs.

The length of the CDR3 is 14 residues. V was pared by 1 base and J by 11 bases, with 17 bases between. Germline CDR1 is SEHNR and CDR2 is FQNEAQ (reference sequence). In the original analysis: Amplification of reference gene primers provided the estimated nucleated cell counts. The protocol was immunoSEQ multiplex PCR, while the TCRdb copy is restricted to in-frame clones and leaves out a portion. The V and J calls and clone size come from that table; D and trimming were worked out from the DNA. The sample records about 240,000 clones, approximately 78% being singletons. Sequenced material: peripheral blood. This TCR came from a woman in her fifties or sixties with active or convalescent COVID-19. The chain couples TRBV7-9 to TRBJ1-1; tentative D call: TRBD1 (5 bases). The CDR3, as DNA: TGTGCCAGCAGCTTAGGCCAGGGTAGGAGTGAGGCTTTCTTT. The encoded protein is CASSLGQGRSEAFF.